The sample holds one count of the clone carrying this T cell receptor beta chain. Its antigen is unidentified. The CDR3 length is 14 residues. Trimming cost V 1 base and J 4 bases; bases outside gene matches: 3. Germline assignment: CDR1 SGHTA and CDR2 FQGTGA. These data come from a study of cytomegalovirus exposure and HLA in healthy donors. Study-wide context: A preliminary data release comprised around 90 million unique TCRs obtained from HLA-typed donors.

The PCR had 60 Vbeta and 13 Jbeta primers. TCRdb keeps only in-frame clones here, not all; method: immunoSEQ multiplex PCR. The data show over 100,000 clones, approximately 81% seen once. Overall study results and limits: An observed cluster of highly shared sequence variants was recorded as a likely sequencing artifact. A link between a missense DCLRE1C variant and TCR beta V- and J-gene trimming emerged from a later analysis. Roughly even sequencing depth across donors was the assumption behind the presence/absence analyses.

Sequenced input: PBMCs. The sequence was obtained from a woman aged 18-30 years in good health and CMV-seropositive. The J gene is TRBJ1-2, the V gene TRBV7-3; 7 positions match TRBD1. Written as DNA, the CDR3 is TGTGCCAGCAGCTTAATGGCAGGGGGCTATGGCTACACCTTC. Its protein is CASSLMAGGYGYTF.